Below are 28 T cell receptor beta chains sequenced from a single sample in a study of blood T cells in healthy people across ages. Through a sample-barcoded 5' primer and a J-beta primer mix, a second PCR was run for about 6 to 12 cycles. TCRdb used MiXCR to reprocess the 5' RACE reads, holding one entry per CDR3 protein. Seen here are approximately 2,000,000 distinct CDR3 sequences, about 39% observed once, and the top ten hold roughly 23%. Sequenced material: blood. The receptor source for this set is a human donor in good health.

J is TRBJ2-5 and V is TRBV7-9; D unresolved. CDR1 is SEHNR, CDR2 FQNEAQ, per germline (reference sequence). CDR3 length: 15 residues. Trimming left V 7 bases short and J 5 bases short, with 20 bases between. CDR3 region: CASNEKGPLLETQYF. The CDR3 DNA follows: TGTGCCAGCAACGAAAAGGGTCCGCTCTTGGAGACCCAGTACTTC.

This sequence joins TRBV5-6 and TRBJ2-3, with D perhaps TRBD2 (6 bases). The CDR3 consists of 16 residues. The germline V gene encodes CDR1 SGHDT and CDR2 YYEEEE. V was shortened by 3 bases and J by 4 bases, with 18 bases between the two germline ends. In nucleotides, the CDR3 is TGTGCCAGCAGCTCGAGTCTTGGAAGGGAGGCAGATACGCAGTATTTT. It encodes CASSSSLGREADTQYF.

The rearrangement joins TRBV12-3 or TRBV12-4 to TRBJ2-1; weak D call: TRBD1 (5 bases). CDR3 length: 16 residues. Trimming took off 3 bases at V and 6 bases at J, with 18 bases between the two ends. The CDR3 coding sequence is TGTGCCAGCAGTTTCGGTGGCAGGGCGGCTTTCAATGAGCAGTTCTTC. Its protein product is CASSFGGRAAFNEQFF.

The chain uses TRBV20-1 and TRBJ2-4, with D unclear. The assigned J gene may be wrong: the sequence end matches TRBJ2-7 better. CDR3 length: 13 residues. Germline V lookup: CDR1 DFQATT, CDR2 SNEGSKA (reference sequence). The CDR3 DNA is TGCAGTGCTACCCGAGAAAGAGGAAACGAGCAGTACTTC. Translation: CSATRERGNEQYF.

This clonotype was seen a handful of times. This sequence joins TRBV4-1 and TRBJ2-1, with 8 bases matching TRBD1. V was pared by 5 bases and J by 8 bases, with 11 bases of the junction left unmatched. Germline CDR1 is MGHRA and CDR2 is YSYEKL. The CDR3 has 15 amino acids. The CDR3 region has the DNA TGCGCCAGCAGCACACAGGGGGGCTTTGTCCATGAGCAGTTCTTC. It yields the protein CASSTQGGFVHEQFF.

V usage is TRBV6-5 and J usage is TRBJ2-7; TRBD1 agrees at 7 bases. With V trimmed by 6 bases and J by 2 bases, 10 bases remained unmatched. CDR1 MNHEY and CDR2 SVGAGI come from the germline V gene. This CDR3 has 15 residues. CDR3 protein: CASRQGTANAYEQYF. The CDR3 nucleotides read TGTGCCAGCAGACAAGGGACAGCAAACGCCTACGAGCAGTACTTC.

The CDR3 DNA sequence: TGTGCCAGCAGCCCCCTCGGGGGGTCGATGCCTGAAGCTTTCTTT. Translating gives CASSPLGGSMPEAFF. V and J are TRBV4-2 and TRBJ1-1; the D gene is possibly TRBD1 (5 bases). This CDR3 has 15 amino acids. V was pared by 4 bases and J by 6 bases, with 18 bases between. Germline CDR1 and CDR2: LGHNA and YNFKEQ.

In this sample, this clonotype turned up a few times. V and J are TRBV7-3 and TRBJ1-1; no clear D. Trimming cost V 1 base and J 1 base, with 10 bases left between them. The CDR3 is made up of 15 amino acids. Germline CDR1 is SGHTA and CDR2 is FQGTGA. CDR3 amino acids: CASSLSTVWNTEAFF. The CDR3 nucleotides read TGTGCCAGCAGCTTAAGTACGGTTTGGAACACTGAAGCTTTCTTT. Full variable domain (outside the CDR3, taken from reference TRBV7-3 and TRBJ1-1): GAGVSQTPSNKVTEKGKYVELRCDPISGHTALYWYRQSLGQGPEFLIYFQGTGAADDSGLPNDRFFAVRPEGSVSTLKIQRTERGDSAVYLCASSLSTVWNTEAFFGQGTRLTVV.

This clonotype was seen just once. The gene calls are TRBV7-9 and TRBJ1-5; no reliable D call. The germline V and J ends were trimmed by 0 bases and 2 bases, with 11 bases remaining between them. The CDR3 sequence is 16 residues long. CDR1 is SEHNR and CDR2 is FQNEAQ in the germline V gene (reference sequence). Here the CDR3 DNA reads TGTGCCAGCAGCTTAGCCGGGGATTGGGGCAATCAGCCCCAGCATTTT. Its protein product is CASSLAGDWGNQPQHF. Variable domain in full (rest from reference TRBV7-9 and TRBJ1-5): DTGVSQNPRHKITKRGQNVTFRCDPISEHNRLYWYRQTLGQGPEFLTYFQNEAQLEKSRLLSDRFSAERPKGSFSTLEIQRTEQGDSAMYLCASSLAGDWGNQPQHFGDGTRLSIL.

The chain recombines TRBV7-3 with TRBJ2-1; 9 nucleotides align to TRBD2. CDR1 is SGHTA and CDR2 is FQGTGA in the germline V gene. Trimming at V came to 1 base and at J to 8 bases, leaving 6 bases not matched to a gene. This CDR3 has 15 residues. The CDR3: CASSLSGGAFYEQFF. The DNA of the CDR3 is TGTGCCAGCAGCTTAAGCGGGGGGGCCTTCTATGAGCAGTTCTTC.

This clonotype was observed a few times. J is TRBJ2-3 and V is TRBV5-1; D not certain. The germline V gene has CDR1 SGHRS and CDR2 YFSETQ. The CDR3 is 14 residues long. V was trimmed by 6 bases and J by 1 base, leaving 12 bases between them. CDR3 nucleotides: TGCGCCAGCAAGATCTCGGGTCGCACAGATACGCAGTATTTT. Its translation is CASKISGRTDTQYF.

This clonotype was detected only a few times. The V gene is TRBV20-1, the J gene TRBJ2-3; maybe TRBD2 (5 bases). The CDR3 runs 16 residues. V lost 6 bases and J 6 bases, leaving 25 bases between the germline ends. Germline CDR1 reads DFQATT; CDR2 reads SNEGSKA (reference sequence). The CDR3, as DNA: TGCAGTGCCCACGACCCTAGAGGTCCGGGAATGGATACGCAGTATTTT. Residues: CSAHDPRGPGMDTQYF.

V is TRBV7-3 and J is TRBJ2-5; D may be TRBD1 or TRBD2 (7 bases each). The CDR3 runs 13 residues. V lost 3 bases, J lost 9 bases, and 14 bases lay in between. CDR1 is SGHTA and CDR2 is FQGTGA in the germline V gene. The CDR3 nucleotides read TGTGCCAGCAGCTTTCTCCAGGGGGGGGCCCAGTACTTC. Encoded protein: CASSFLQGGAQYF. Complete variable domain (other parts from reference TRBV7-3 and TRBJ2-5): GAGVSQTPSNKVTEKGKYVELRCDPISGHTALYWYRQSLGQGPEFLIYFQGTGAADDSGLPNDRFFAVRPEGSVSTLKIQRTERGDSAVYLCASSFLQGGAQYFGPGTRLLVL.

This chain links TRBV4-1 with TRBJ2-1; the D is unclear. Trimming removed 2 bases at V and 2 bases at J, with 10 bases between. The CDR3 has 15 residues. Germline loops: CDR1 MGHRA, CDR2 YSYEKL. CDR3 nucleotide sequence: TGCGCCAGCAGCCAAATGTCAGCCACCTACAATGAGCAGTTCTTC. As protein: CASSQMSATYNEQFF.

The J gene is TRBJ1-2, the V gene TRBV29-1, with a possible D match to TRBD1 (5 bases). The length of the CDR3 is 14 residues. The germline V gene has CDR1 SQVTM and CDR2 ANQGSEA. Trimming removed 4 bases at V and 2 bases at J, with 14 bases between. DNA of the CDR3: TGCAGCGTTGGTCCCAGCCGGGGGAACTATGGCTACACCTTC. This gives the protein CSVGPSRGNYGYTF.

The V call is TRBV28, the J call TRBJ1-5; tentatively, D is TRBD1 (5 bases). From germline, CDR1 is MDHEN and CDR2 SYDVKM. V was pared by 3 bases and J by 0 bases, with 9 bases between. This CDR3 has 15 amino acids. CDR3 region: CASSFAGYSNQPQHF. CDR3 in DNA: TGTGCCAGCAGTTTTGCAGGGTATAGCAATCAGCCCCAGCATTTT.

The chain recombines TRBV25-1 with TRBJ1-2; 7 nucleotides agree with TRBD1. The CDR3 loop spans 13 amino acids. J gave up 8 bases and V 1 base, and 4 bases lay outside the gene matches. Germline CDR1 is MGHDK and CDR2 is SYGVNS. CDR3 loop: CASSELVGGGYTF. DNA of the CDR3: TGTGCCAGCAGTGAATTAGTAGGGGGCGGCTACACCTTC.

This clonotype was observed a few times. The chain is built from TRBV10-3 and TRBJ2-1; no clear D gene. The CDR3 is 12 amino acids. V was clipped by 7 bases and J by 7 bases, with 11 bases between them. Germline CDR1 ENHRY, CDR2 SYGVKD. The CDR3 DNA is TGTGCCATCACATTCGATTTGAATGAGCAGTTCTTC. As protein: CAITFDLNEQFF.

The sample holds one count of this clonotype. The gene calls are TRBV6-1 and TRBJ2-6; 7 bases fit TRBD1. In germline, CDR1 is MNHNS, CDR2 SASEGT. Trimming cost V 5 bases and J 0 bases; bases outside gene matches: 10. CDR3 length: 18 residues. In DNA, the CDR3 is TGTGCCAGCAGTCCACTGACAGGGTCGCTCTCTGGGGCCAACGTCCTGACTTTC. Amino acid sequence: CASSPLTGSLSGANVLTF.

V gene TRBV28 combines with J gene TRBJ2-7; TRBD1 agrees at 7 bases. The CDR3 covers 15 residues. The trim removed 5 bases at V and 0 bases at J, leaving 7 bases unmatched. The germline V gene encodes CDR1 MDHEN and CDR2 SYDVKM. This CDR3 reads CASSTARDSSYEQYF. CDR3 DNA: TGTGCCAGCAGTACGGCCCGGGACAGCTCCTACGAGCAGTACTTC.

This clonotype appeared a few times. The rearrangement links TRBV5-1 to TRBJ1-1; D not resolved. The CDR3 consists of 13 residues. Germline-derived CDR1 and CDR2 are SGHRS and YFSETQ. V lost 4 bases to trimming and J lost 3 bases, with 10 bases between them. In DNA form, the CDR3 reads TGCGCCAGCAGCACCGACGGGTACACTGAAGCTTTCTTT. It is translated as CASSTDGYTEAFF. The whole variable domain, filled in from reference TRBV5-1 and TRBJ1-1, reads KAGVTQTPRYLIKTRGQQVTLSCSPISGHRSVSWYQQTPGQGLQFLFEYFSETQRNKGNFPGRFSGRQFSNSRSEMNVSTLELGDSALYLCASSTDGYTEAFFGQGTRLTVV.

This clonotype was observed a few times. V gene TRBV7-2 combines with J gene TRBJ2-1; D is perhaps TRBD1 or TRBD2 (5 bases each). The CDR3 extends over 20 amino acids. V was clipped by 2 bases and J by 4 bases, with 27 bases between them. Germline V gene sequence: CDR1 SGHTA, CDR2 FQGNSA. The CDR3 loop is CASSLSRGRLTGAPYNEQFF. In DNA form, the CDR3 reads TGTGCCAGCAGCTTATCACGCGGTCGACTAACCGGGGCTCCTTACAATGAGCAGTTCTTC. Full variable domain (outside the CDR3, taken from reference TRBV7-2 and TRBJ2-1): GAGVSQSPSNKVTEKGKDVELRCDPISGHTALYWYRQSLGQGLEFLIYFQGNSAPDKSGLPSDRFSAERTGGSVSTLTIQRTQQEDSAVYLCASSLSRGRLTGAPYNEQFFGPGTRLTVL.

This clonotype turned up a few times. The V call is TRBV27, the J call TRBJ2-5; D may be TRBD1 or TRBD2 (5 bases each). The DNA end favors TRBJ2-7, so the J call may be wrong. Germline-derived CDR1 and CDR2 are MNHEY and SMNVEV (reference sequence). CDR3 length equals 14 residues. CDR3 sequence (DNA): TGTGCCAGCAGTCCCACCCGAGGGGCCTACGAGCAGTACTTC. Translation: CASSPTRGAYEQYF.

The CDR3 DNA sequence: TGTGCCAGCAGCTTGACGTCACTAGCAACCCACAATGAGCAGTTCTTC. It encodes CASSLTSLATHNEQFF. V and J are TRBV11-3 and TRBJ2-1; D is perhaps TRBD2 (6 bases). With 3 bases removed from V and 5 bases from J, the gap between germline ends came to 17 bases. The CDR3 runs to 16 residues. From germline, CDR1 is SGHNT and CDR2 YENEEA.

The chain uses TRBV6-6 and TRBJ1-1; D is undetermined. Trimming removed 0 bases at V and 7 bases at J, with 12 bases between. Germline CDR1 and CDR2: MNHNY and SVGAGI (reference sequence). This CDR3 region has 14 residues. The CDR3 bases are TGTGCCAGCAGTTACTCGAGGACGAGTTATGAAGCTTTCTTT. Translation: CASSYSRTSYEAFF.

The gene calls are TRBV12-3 or TRBV12-4 and TRBJ1-2, with TRBD1 identical over 12 bases. The ends lost 7 bases at V and 2 bases at J; junction bases unmatched: 17. The CDR3 has 19 amino acids. The CDR3 sequence is CASTIRDRGPLFNNYGYTF. DNA for the CDR3: TGTGCCAGCACCATAAGGGACAGGGGGCCCCTATTCAACAACTATGGCTACACCTTC.

This clonotype has only a few counts. The V gene is TRBV29-1, the J gene TRBJ1-1, with 7 bases fitting TRBD1. Germline V gene data show CDR1 as SQVTM and CDR2 as ANQGSEA. The ends lost 4 bases at V and 0 bases at J; junction bases unmatched: 8. This CDR3 contains 15 residues. CDR3 residues: CSVGLTGSLNTEAFF. The CDR3 DNA is TGCAGCGTTGGATTGACAGGGTCTCTGAACACTGAAGCTTTCTTT.

The chain uses TRBV10-3 and TRBJ2-7; D remains ambiguous. The V gene's germline CDR1 is ENHRY and CDR2 SYGVKD. The V and J ends lost 4 bases and 4 bases respectively, with 14 bases between them. The CDR3 runs 14 residues. CDR3 in amino acids: CAISVVDKGYEQYF. The CDR3 DNA follows: TGTGCCATCAGTGTAGTGGATAAGGGTTACGAGCAGTACTTC.